Below, 20 T cell receptor beta chains from the same sample are listed, as sequenced in a study of blood T cell repertoires in COVID-19. Sequencing was performed with immunoSEQ multiplex PCR; in TCRdb, only in-frame clones are kept and a portion is missing. The data show 200,000 or so clones, with around nine tenths seen just once and around 0.84% held by the top ten. Sequencing used peripheral blood. The receptors come from a man in his sixties with COVID-19, enrolled during active disease.

The chain is built from TRBV4-2 and TRBJ2-3; D gene uncertain. The ends were cut back, 0 bases at V and 7 bases at J, with 5 bases in the middle. CDR3 length: 12 residues. Germline loops: CDR1 LGHNA, CDR2 YNFKEQ. The CDR3 bases are TGTGCCAGCAGCCAAGATATAAATACGCAGTATTTT. Translation: CASSQDINTQYF.

This sequence joins TRBV29-1 and TRBJ1-1; unclear D gene. V lost 4 bases, J lost 0 bases, and 15 bases lay in between. The germline V gene encodes CDR1 SQVTM and CDR2 ANQGSEA. There are 15 residues in the CDR3. As DNA, the CDR3 is TGCAGCGTTGCCGTGGGGAGGGTAATGAACACTGAAGCTTTCTTT. It translates to CSVAVGRVMNTEAFF.

V is TRBV5-1 and J is TRBJ1-1, with D unclear. Germline lookup yields CDR1 SGHRS and CDR2 YFSETQ. Trimming took off 4 bases at V and 1 base at J, with 8 bases between the two ends. The CDR3 spans 13 residues. The CDR3 DNA follows: TGCGCCAGCAGCGCCGGCGGGAACACTGAAGCTTTCTTT. This gives the protein CASSAGGNTEAFF.

This chain links TRBV14 with TRBJ2-2; 8 positions match TRBD1. CDR3 length: 14 residues. Germline CDR1 reads SGHDN; CDR2 reads FVKESK. Trimming took 3 bases from V and 6 from J; bases not matched to a gene: 3. CDR3 DNA: TGTGCCAGCAGCCAGGGACAGGTCGCCGGGGAGCTGTTTTTT. Amino acid sequence: CASSQGQVAGELFF.

The V gene is TRBV12-3 or TRBV12-4, the J gene TRBJ1-5; D possibly corresponds to TRBD1 (6 bases). The CDR3 loop spans 13 amino acids. Trimming stripped 1 base from V and 6 bases from J, with 7 bases between. CDR3 DNA sequence: TGTGCCAGCAGTTTAGTACAGGGTCAGCCCCAGCATTTT. Translation gives CASSLVQGQPQHF.

The gene calls are TRBV5-1 and TRBJ1-5; 7 nucleotides agree with TRBD1. Germline CDR1 and CDR2: SGHRS and YFSETQ. The CDR3 has 15 residues. The V gene end was trimmed by 4 bases and the J gene end by 3 bases; junction bases not matched to a gene: 7. CDR3 nucleotide sequence: TGCGCCAGCAGCCAGGGGGGAGTTAACAATCAGCCCCAGCATTTT. This gives the protein CASSQGGVNNQPQHF.

V is TRBV7-3 and J is TRBJ2-5, with 8 bases lining up with TRBD2. V dropped 4 bases and J dropped 2; count of bases not matched to a gene: 6. Per the germline V gene, CDR1 is SGHTA and CDR2 is FQGTGA. This CDR3 region has 15 residues. The chain's CDR3 is CASSSSAGVQETQYF. The CDR3 coding sequence is TGTGCCAGCAGCTCATCAGCGGGGGTTCAAGAGACCCAGTACTTC. The whole variable domain, remainder taken from reference TRBV7-3 and TRBJ2-5, is GAGVSQTPSNKVTEKGKYVELRCDPISGHTALYWYRQSLGQGPEFLIYFQGTGAADDSGLPNDRFFAVRPEGSVSTLKIQRTERGDSAVYLCASSSSAGVQETQYFGPGTRLLVL.

The CDR3 is CASSIGQGRADTQYF. The CDR3 coding sequence is TGTGCCAGTAGTATCGGACAGGGGAGGGCAGATACGCAGTATTTT. This chain connects TRBV19 to TRBJ2-3; 9 bases match TRBD1. Germline CDR1 is LNHDA and CDR2 is SQIVND (reference sequence). The CDR3 has 15 residues. Trimming cost V 3 bases and J 4 bases; bases outside gene matches: 5.

This chain joins TRBV27 and TRBJ2-7; 14 nucleotides match TRBD2. Trimming took 5 bases from V and 4 from J; bases not matched to a gene: 4. The length of the CDR3 is 15 residues. Germline-derived CDR1 and CDR2 are MNHEY and SMNVEV (reference sequence). The CDR3 DNA is TGTGCCAGCAGTCCCGGGACTAGCGGGAGTTACGAGCAGTACTTC. Its translation: CASSPGTSGSYEQYF.

The J gene is TRBJ1-2, the V gene TRBV3-1 (or the pseudogene TRBV3-2); 10 nucleotides match TRBD1. The germline CDR1 and CDR2 sequences are LGHDT and YNNKEL (reference sequence). The CDR3 loop spans 15 amino acids. V lost 4 bases, J lost 0 bases, and 2 bases stayed unmatched. DNA for the CDR3: TGTGCCAGCAGCCGAGGGACAGGGGCTAACTATGGCTACACCTTC. As protein: CASSRGTGANYGYTF.

This clone was seen a handful of times. As DNA, the CDR3 is TGTGCCAGCAGTTTGGGGCAGCCCTCCGAGCAGTACTTC. It translates to CASSLGQPSEQYF. The genes are TRBV12-3 or TRBV12-4 and TRBJ2-7, with D possibly matching TRBD1 (5 bases). With 3 bases removed from V and 6 bases from J, the gap between germline ends came to 12 bases. This CDR3 contains 13 residues.

This chain uses TRBV2 with TRBJ2-1; D not certain. The germline V and J ends were trimmed by 6 bases and 0 bases, with 9 bases remaining between them. This CDR3 spans 14 amino acids. Germline CDR1 reads SNHLY; CDR2 reads FYNNEI. The DNA of the CDR3 is TGTGCCAGCAGACGAGATAGCTCCTACAATGAGCAGTTCTTC. Encoded protein: CASRRDSSYNEQFF. The full variable domain, its missing parts supplied by reference TRBV2 and TRBJ2-1, is EPEVTQTPSHQVTQMGQEVILRCVPISNHLYFYWYRQILGQKVEFLVSFYNNEISEKSEIFDDQFSVERPDGSNFTLKIRSTKLEDSAMYFCASRRDSSYNEQFFGPGTRLTVL.

The chain links TRBV3-1 (or the pseudogene TRBV3-2) to TRBJ1-6; 7 nucleotides align to TRBD1. V lost 3 bases and J lost 9; bases outside the gene matches: 2. Germline CDR1 and CDR2: LGHDT and YNNKEL (reference sequence). The CDR3 consists of 13 residues. CDR3 DNA: TGTGCCAGCAGCCAGTCAGGGGGTTCACCCCTCCACTTT. Translated, it gives CASSQSGGSPLHF.

The chain recombines TRBV6-1 with TRBJ2-3, with 16 positions matching TRBD2. Trimming took 4 bases from V and 4 from J; bases not matched to a gene: 8. Germline CDR1 reads MNHNS; CDR2 reads SASEGT. The CDR3 has 18 amino acids. As DNA, the CDR3 is TGTGCCAGCAGTGTTGGGACTAGCGGGGGGGCGGAGGCAGATACGCAGTATTTT. Translating gives CASSVGTSGGAEADTQYF.

V and J are TRBV5-1 and TRBJ1-5; D is unclear. V was clipped by 5 bases and J by 3 bases, with 9 bases between them. Germline CDR1 is SGHRS and CDR2 is YFSETQ. CDR3 length equals 13 residues. CDR3 bases: TGCGCCAGCAGGCCAGGCCCCAATCAGCCCCAGCATTTT. Protein sequence: CASRPGPNQPQHF.

The J gene is TRBJ1-1, the V gene TRBV29-1; D ambiguous. Germline V gene sequence: CDR1 SQVTM, CDR2 ANQGSEA. This CDR3 is 14 amino acids long. The V and J ends lost 4 bases and 7 bases respectively, with 19 bases between them. The CDR3 reads CSVVRFGGGGEAFF. The CDR3 coding sequence is TGCAGCGTTGTTCGGTTCGGAGGTGGCGGTGAAGCTTTCTTT.

J is TRBJ1-3 and V is TRBV27, with 9 bases aligning to TRBD1. CDR1 MNHEY and CDR2 SMNVEV come from the germline V gene (reference sequence). Trimming removed 5 bases from V and 2 bases from J; junction bases left unmatched: 4. CDR3 size: 15 residues. As DNA, the CDR3 is TGTGCCAGCAGTCTAGGGACAGGGACTGGAAACACCATATATTTT. Protein: CASSLGTGTGNTIYF.

The chain combines TRBV19 with TRBJ1-5; D not certain. Germline values: CDR1 LNHDA, CDR2 SQIVND (reference sequence). With 5 bases removed from V and 5 bases from J, the gap between germline ends came to 7 bases. The CDR3 runs 12 residues. CDR3 nucleotides: TGTGCCAGTAGTGACCGGGATCAGCCCCAGCATTTT. Translating it yields CASSDRDQPQHF.

The chain combines TRBV5-1 with TRBJ1-2; D may be TRBD1 (6 bases). Germline V lookup: CDR1 SGHRS, CDR2 YFSETQ. The CDR3 contains 15 residues. Trimming stripped 1 base from V and 2 bases from J, with 12 bases between. CDR3 sequence reads: CASSLFTGSNYGYTF. The CDR3 nucleotides are TGCGCCAGCAGCTTGTTTACAGGGTCGAACTATGGCTACACCTTC.

The gene calls are TRBV2 and TRBJ2-5, with 10 bases that match TRBD2. The CDR3 contains 15 residues. CDR1 is SNHLY and CDR2 is FYNNEI in the germline V gene. V shed 3 bases and J 5 bases; nucleotides not matched to a gene: 6. This CDR3 reads CASSDLAGVTETQYF. The CDR3 DNA is TGTGCCAGCAGTGATCTAGCGGGAGTAACTGAGACCCAGTACTTC.